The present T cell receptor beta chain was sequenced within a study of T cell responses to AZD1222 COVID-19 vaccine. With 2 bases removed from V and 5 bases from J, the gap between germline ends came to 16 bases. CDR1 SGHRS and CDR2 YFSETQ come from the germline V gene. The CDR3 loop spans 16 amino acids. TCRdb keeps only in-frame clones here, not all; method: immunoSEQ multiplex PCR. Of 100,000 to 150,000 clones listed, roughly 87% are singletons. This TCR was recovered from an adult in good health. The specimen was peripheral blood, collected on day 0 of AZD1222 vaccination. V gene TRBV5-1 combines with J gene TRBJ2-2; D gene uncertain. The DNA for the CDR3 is TGCGCCAGCAGCTTTAGACCTATGTCTGGAACCGGGGAGCTGTTTTTT. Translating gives CASSFRPMSGTGELFF.